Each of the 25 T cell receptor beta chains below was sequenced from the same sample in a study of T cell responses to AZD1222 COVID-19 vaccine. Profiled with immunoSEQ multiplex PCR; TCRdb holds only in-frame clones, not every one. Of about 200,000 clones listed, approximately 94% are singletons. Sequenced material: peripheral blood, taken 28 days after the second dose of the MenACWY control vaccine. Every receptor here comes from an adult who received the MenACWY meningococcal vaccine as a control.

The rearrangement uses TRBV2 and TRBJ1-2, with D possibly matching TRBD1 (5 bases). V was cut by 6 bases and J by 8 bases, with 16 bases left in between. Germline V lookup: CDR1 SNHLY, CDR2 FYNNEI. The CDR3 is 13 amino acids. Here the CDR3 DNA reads TGTGCCAGCAGCGACACCGGGGCGCGAGGCTACACCTTC. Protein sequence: CASSDTGARGYTF.

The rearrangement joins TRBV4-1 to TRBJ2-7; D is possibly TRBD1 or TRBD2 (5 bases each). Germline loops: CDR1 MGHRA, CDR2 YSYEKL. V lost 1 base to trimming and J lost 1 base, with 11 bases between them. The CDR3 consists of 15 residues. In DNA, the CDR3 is TGCGCCAGCAGCCAAGTTCCGGGACCTTCCTACGAGCAGTACTTC. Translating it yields CASSQVPGPSYEQYF.

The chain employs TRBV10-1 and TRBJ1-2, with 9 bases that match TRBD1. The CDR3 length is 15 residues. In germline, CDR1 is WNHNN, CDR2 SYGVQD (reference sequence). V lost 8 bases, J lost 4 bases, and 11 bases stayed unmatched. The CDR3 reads CASQRGQGPVYGYTF. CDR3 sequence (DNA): TGCGCCAGCCAAAGGGGACAGGGCCCGGTCTATGGCTACACCTTC.

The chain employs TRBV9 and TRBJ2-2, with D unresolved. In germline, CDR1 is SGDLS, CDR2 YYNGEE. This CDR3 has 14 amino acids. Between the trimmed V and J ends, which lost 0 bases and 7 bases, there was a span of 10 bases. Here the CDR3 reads CASSVGSDHGELFF. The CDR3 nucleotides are TGTGCCAGCAGCGTAGGGAGCGACCACGGGGAGCTGTTTTTT.

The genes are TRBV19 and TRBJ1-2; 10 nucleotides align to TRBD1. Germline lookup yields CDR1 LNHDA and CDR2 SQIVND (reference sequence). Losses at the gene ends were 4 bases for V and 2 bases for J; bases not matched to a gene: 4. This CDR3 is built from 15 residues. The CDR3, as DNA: TGTGCCAGTAGTACCCGACAGGGGGCGAACTATGGCTACACCTTC. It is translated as CASSTRQGANYGYTF.

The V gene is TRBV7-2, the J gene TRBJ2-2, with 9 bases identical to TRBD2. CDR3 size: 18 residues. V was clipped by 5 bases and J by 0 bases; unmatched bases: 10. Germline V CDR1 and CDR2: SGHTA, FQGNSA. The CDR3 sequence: CASSPVGRGGANTGELFF. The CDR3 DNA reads TGTGCCAGCAGCCCGGTGGGGCGGGGGGGGGCGAACACCGGGGAGCTGTTTTTT.

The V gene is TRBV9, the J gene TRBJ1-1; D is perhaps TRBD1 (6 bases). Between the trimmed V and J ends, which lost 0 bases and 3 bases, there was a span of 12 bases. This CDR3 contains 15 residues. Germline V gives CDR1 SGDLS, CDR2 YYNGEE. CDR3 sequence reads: CASSVGAGVDTEAFF. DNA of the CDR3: TGTGCCAGCAGCGTAGGCGCAGGGGTGGACACTGAAGCTTTCTTT.

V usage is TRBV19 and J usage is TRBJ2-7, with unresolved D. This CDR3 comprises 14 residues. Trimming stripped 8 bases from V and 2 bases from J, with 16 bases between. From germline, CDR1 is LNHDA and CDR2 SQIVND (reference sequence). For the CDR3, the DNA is TGTGCCAGTTGCCGGAGCCCCGGAGCCTACGAGCAGTACTTC. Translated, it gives CASCRSPGAYEQYF.

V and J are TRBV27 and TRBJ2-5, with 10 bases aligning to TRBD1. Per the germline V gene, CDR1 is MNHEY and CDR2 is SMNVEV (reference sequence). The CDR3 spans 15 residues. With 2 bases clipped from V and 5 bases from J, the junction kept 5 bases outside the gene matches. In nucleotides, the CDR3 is TGTGCCAGCAGTTTAGGGACAGGGGTAGGCGAGACCCAGTACTTC. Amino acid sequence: CASSLGTGVGETQYF.

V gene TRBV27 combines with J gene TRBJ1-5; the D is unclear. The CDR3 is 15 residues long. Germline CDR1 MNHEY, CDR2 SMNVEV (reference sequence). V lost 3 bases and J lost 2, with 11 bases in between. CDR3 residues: CASSLSAPGNQPQHF. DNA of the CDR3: TGTGCCAGCAGTTTGTCTGCACCAGGCAATCAGCCCCAGCATTTT.

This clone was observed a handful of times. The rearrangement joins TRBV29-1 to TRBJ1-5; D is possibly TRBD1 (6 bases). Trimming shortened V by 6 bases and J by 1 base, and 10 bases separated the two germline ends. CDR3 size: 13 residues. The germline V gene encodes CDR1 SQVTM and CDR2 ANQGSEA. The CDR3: CSVRDTSNQPQHF. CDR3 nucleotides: TGCAGCGTAAGGGACACAAGCAATCAGCCCCAGCATTTT.

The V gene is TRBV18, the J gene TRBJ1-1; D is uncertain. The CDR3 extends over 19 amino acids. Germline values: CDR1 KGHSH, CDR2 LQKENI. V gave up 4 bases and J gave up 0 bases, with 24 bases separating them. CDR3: CASSQRESARPKMNTEAFF. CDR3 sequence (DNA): TGTGCCAGCTCACAGCGAGAGAGCGCCCGACCAAAAATGAACACTGAAGCTTTCTTT.

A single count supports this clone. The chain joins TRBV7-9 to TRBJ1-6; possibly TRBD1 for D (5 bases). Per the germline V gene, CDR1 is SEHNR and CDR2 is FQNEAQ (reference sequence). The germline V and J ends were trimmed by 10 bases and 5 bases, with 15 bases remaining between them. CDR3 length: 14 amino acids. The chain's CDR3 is CAITRGRDNSPLHF. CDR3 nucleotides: TGTGCCATCACGCGGGGACGGGATAATTCACCCCTCCACTTT.

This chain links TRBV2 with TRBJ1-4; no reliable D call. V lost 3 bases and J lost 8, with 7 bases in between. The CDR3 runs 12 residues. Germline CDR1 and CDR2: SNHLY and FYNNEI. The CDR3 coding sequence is TGTGCCAGCAGTGACAGGTTAGAAAAACTGTTTTTT. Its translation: CASSDRLEKLFF.

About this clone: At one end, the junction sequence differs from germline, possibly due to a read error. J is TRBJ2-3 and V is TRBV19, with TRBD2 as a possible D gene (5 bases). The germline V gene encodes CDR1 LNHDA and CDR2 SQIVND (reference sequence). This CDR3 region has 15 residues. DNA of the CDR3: TGTGCCAGTAGTACCGGACTTGTTGGCACGGATACGCAGTATTTT. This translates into CASSTGLVGTDTQYF.

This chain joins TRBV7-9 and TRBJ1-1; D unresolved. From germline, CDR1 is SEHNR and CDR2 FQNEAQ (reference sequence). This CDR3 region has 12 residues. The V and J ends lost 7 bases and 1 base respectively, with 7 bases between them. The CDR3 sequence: CASKVGNTEAFF. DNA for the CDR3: TGTGCCAGCAAAGTAGGGAACACTGAAGCTTTCTTT.

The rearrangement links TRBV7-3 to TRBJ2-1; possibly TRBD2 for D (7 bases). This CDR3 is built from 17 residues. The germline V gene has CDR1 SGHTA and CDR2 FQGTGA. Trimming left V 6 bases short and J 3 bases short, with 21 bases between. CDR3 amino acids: CASSRPGGREHYNEQFF. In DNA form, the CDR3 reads TGTGCCAGCAGTCGCCCGGGGGGCAGGGAACACTACAATGAGCAGTTCTTC. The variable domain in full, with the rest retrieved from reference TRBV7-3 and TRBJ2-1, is GAGVSQTPSNKVTEKGKYVELRCDPISGHTALYWYRQSLGQGPEFLIYFQGTGAADDSGLPNDRFFAVRPEGSVSTLKIQRTERGDSAVYLCASSRPGGREHYNEQFFGPGTRLTVL.

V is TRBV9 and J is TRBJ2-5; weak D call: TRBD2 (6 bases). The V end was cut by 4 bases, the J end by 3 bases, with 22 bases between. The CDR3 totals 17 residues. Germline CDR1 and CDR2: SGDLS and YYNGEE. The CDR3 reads CASSYKLHGWREETQYF. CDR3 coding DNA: TGTGCCAGCAGCTATAAACTTCACGGCTGGAGGGAAGAGACCCAGTACTTC. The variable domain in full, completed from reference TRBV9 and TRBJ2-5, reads DSGVTQTPKHLITATGQRVTLRCSPRSGDLSVYWYQQSLDQGLQFLIQYYNGEERAKGNILERFSAQQFPDLHSELNLSSLELGDSALYFCASSYKLHGWREETQYFGPGTRLLVL.

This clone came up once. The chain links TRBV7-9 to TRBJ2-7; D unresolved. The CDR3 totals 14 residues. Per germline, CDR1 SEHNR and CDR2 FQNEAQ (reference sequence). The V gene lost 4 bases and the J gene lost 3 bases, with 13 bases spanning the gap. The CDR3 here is CASSSPSDVYEQYF. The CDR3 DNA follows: TGTGCCAGCAGCTCCCCCTCCGATGTCTACGAGCAGTACTTC.

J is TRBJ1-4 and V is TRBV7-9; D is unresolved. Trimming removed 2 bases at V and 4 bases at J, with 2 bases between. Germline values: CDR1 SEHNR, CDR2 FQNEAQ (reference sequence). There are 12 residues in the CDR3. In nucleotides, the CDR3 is TGTGCCAGCAGCTTAATTAATGAAAAACTGTTTTTT. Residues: CASSLINEKLFF.

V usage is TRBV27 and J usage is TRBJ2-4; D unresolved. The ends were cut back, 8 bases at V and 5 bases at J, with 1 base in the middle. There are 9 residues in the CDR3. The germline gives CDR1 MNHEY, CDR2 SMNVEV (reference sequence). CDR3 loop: CASQNIQYF. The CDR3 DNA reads TGTGCCAGCCAAAACATTCAGTACTTC.

The CDR3 sequence: CASSRWEGQGSTDTQYF. In DNA form, the CDR3 reads TGTGCCAGCAGCCGTTGGGAGGGACAGGGGAGCACAGATACGCAGTATTTT. The rearrangement uses TRBV9 and TRBJ2-3; 10 nucleotides line up with TRBD1. The germline CDR1 and CDR2 sequences are SGDLS and YYNGEE. The CDR3 is 17 residues long. The ends lost 4 bases at V and 0 bases at J; junction bases unmatched: 8.

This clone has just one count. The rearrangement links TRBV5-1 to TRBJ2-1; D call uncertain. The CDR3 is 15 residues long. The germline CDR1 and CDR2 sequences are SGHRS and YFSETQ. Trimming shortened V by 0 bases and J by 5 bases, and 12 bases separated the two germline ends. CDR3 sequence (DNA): TGCGCCAGCAGCTTGGTTGCTGGGGTCAACAATGAGCAGTTCTTC. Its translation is CASSLVAGVNNEQFF.

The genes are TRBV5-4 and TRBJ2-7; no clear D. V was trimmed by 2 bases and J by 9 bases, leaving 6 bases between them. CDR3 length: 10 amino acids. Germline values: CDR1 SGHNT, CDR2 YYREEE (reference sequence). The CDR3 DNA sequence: TGTGCCAGCAGCTTAGCAGTGCAGTACTTC. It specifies CASSLAVQYF.

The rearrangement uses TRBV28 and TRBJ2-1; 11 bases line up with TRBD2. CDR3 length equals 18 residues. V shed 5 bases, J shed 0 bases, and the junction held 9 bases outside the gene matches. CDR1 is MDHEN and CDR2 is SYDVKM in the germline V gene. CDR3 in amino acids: CASSLLLAGGPSYNEQFF. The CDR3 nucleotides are TGTGCCAGCAGTCTTCTTCTAGCGGGAGGCCCCTCCTACAATGAGCAGTTCTTC.